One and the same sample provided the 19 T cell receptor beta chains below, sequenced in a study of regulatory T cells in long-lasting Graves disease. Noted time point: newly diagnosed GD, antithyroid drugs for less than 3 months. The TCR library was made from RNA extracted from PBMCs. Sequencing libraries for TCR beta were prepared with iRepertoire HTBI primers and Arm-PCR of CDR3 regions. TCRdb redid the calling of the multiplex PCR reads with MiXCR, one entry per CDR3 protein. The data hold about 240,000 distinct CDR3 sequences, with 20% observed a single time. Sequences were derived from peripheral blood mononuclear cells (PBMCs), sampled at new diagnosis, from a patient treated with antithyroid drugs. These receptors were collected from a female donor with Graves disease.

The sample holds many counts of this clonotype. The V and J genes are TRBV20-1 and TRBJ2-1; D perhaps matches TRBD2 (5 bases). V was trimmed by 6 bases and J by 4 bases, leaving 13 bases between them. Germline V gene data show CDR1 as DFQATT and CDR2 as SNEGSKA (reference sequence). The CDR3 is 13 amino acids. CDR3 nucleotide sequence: TGCAGTGCCCGGGATAGAGGATACAATGAGCAGTTCTTC. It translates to CSARDRGYNEQFF.

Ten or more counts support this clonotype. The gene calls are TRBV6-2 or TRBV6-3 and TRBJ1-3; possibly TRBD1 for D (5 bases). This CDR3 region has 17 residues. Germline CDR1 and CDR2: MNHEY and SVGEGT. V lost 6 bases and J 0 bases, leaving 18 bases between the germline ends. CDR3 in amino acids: CASSTVGHTVSGNTIYF. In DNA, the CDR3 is TGTGCCAGCAGCACCGTAGGACACACCGTCTCTGGAAACACCATATATTTT.

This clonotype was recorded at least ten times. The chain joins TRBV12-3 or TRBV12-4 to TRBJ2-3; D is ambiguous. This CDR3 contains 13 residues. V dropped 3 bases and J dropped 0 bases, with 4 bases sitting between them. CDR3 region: CASSLVSTDTQYF. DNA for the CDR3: TGTGCCAGCAGTTTGGTAAGCACAGATACGCAGTATTTT.

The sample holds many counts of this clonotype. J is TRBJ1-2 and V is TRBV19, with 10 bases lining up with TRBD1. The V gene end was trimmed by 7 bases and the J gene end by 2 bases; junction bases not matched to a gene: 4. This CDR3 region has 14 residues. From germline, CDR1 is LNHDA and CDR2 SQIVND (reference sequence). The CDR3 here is CASTLGQGNYGYTF. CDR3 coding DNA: TGTGCCAGTACCCTGGGACAGGGGAACTATGGCTACACCTTC.

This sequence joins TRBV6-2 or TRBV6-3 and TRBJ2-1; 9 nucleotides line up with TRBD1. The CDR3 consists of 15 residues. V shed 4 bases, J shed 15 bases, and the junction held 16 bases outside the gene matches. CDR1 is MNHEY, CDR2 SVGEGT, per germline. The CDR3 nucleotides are TGTGCCAGCAGTTCCGTGGACAGGGGCGCCGATACCATGTTCTTC. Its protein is CASSSVDRGADTMFF.

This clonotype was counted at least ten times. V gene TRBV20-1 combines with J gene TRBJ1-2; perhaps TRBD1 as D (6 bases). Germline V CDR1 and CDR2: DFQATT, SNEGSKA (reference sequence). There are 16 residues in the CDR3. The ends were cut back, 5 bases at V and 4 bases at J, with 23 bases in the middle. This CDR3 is CSAPPDRRRASYGYTF. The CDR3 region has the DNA TGCAGTGCTCCCCCCGACAGGCGCAGAGCTAGCTATGGCTACACCTTC.

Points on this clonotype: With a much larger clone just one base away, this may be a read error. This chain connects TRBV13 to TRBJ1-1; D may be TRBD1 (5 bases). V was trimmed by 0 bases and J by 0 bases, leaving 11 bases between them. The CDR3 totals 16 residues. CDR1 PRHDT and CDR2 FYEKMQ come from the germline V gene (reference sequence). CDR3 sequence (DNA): TGTGCCAGCAGCTTAGGATACGGGGCCATGAACACTGAAGCTTTCTTT. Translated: CASSLGYGAMNTEAFF. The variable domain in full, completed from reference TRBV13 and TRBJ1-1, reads AAGVIQSPRHLIKEKRETATLKCYPIPRHDTVYWYQQGPGQDPQFLISFYEKMQSDKGSIPDRFSAQQFSDYHSELNMSSLELGDSALYFCASSLGYGAMNTEAFFGQGTRLTVV.

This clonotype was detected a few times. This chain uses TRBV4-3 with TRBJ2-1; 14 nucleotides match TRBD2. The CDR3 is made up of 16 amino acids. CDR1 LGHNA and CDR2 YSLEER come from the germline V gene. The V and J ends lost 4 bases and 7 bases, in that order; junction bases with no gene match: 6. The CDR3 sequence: CASSRRLAGGGNEQFF. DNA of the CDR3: TGCGCCAGCAGCCGCAGACTAGCGGGAGGGGGGAATGAGCAGTTCTTC.

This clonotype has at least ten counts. CDR3 bases: TGTGCCAGCAGCGCCACGTGGAGTTCTGGAAACACCATATATTTT. Translating gives CASSATWSSGNTIYF. The chain has TRBV7-8 and TRBJ1-3; D not certain. V dropped 5 bases and J dropped 1 base, with 12 bases sitting between them. CDR1 is SGHVS, CDR2 FQNEAQ, per germline. CDR3 size: 15 residues.

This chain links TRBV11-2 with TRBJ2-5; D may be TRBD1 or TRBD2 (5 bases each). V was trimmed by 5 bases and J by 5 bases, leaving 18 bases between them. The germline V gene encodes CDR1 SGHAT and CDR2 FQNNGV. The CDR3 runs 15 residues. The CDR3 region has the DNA TGTGCCAGCAGCCAGCAAGGGGCGGAGGAGGAGACCCAGTACTTC. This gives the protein CASSQQGAEEETQYF.

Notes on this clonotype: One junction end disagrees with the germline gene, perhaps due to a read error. CDR3 sequence reads: CARSLDQGPYEQYF. DNA of the CDR3: TGTGCCCGCAGCCTCGATCAAGGACCTTACGAGCAGTACTTC. The chain is built from TRBV7-9 and TRBJ2-7; D not certain. The germline V gene has CDR1 SEHNR and CDR2 FQNEAQ (reference sequence). The CDR3 extends over 14 amino acids.

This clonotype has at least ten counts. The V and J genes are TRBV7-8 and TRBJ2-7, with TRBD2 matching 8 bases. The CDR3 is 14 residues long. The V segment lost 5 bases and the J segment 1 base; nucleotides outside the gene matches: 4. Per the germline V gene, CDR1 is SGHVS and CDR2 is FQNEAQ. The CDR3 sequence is CASSALAASYEQYF. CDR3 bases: TGTGCCAGCAGCGCACTAGCGGCGTCCTACGAGCAGTACTTC.

DNA of the CDR3: TGTGCCAGCAAAGCGGACAGGGGGGCGACAGATACGCAGTATTTT. It encodes CASKADRGATDTQYF. The chain combines TRBV2 with TRBJ2-3, with TRBD1 identical over 10 bases. Germline assignment: CDR1 SNHLY and CDR2 FYNNEI. This CDR3 is 15 amino acids long. V gave up 7 bases and J gave up 3 bases; unmatched junction bases: 7.

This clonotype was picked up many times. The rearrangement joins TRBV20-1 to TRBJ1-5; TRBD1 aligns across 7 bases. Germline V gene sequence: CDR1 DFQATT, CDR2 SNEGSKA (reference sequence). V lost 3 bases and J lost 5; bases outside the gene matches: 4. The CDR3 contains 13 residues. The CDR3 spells CSARTGLDQPQHF. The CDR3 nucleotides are TGCAGTGCTAGGACAGGGCTGGATCAGCCCCAGCATTTT.

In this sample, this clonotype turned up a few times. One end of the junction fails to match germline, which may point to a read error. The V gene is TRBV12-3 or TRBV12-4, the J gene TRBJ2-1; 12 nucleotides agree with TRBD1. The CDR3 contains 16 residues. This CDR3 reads CATSDPGTGGHNEQFF. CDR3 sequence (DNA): TGTGCCACCAGTGACCCCGGGACAGGGGGCCACAATGAGCAGTTCTTC.

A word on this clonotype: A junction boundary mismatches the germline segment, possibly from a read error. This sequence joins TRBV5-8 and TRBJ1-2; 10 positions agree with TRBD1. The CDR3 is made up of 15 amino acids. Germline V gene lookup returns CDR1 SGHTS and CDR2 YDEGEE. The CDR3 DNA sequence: TGCGCCAGCAGCCCCTCCGGGACAGGGGTTTTTGGCTACACCTTC. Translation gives CASSPSGTGVFGYTF.

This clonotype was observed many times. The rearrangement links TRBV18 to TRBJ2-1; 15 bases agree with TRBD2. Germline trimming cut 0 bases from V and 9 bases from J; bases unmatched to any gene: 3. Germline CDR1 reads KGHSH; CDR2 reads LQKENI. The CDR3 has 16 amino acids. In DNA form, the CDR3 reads TGTGCCAGCTCACCACCGGGACTAGCGGGAGGCATTGAGCAGTTCTTC. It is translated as CASSPPGLAGGIEQFF.

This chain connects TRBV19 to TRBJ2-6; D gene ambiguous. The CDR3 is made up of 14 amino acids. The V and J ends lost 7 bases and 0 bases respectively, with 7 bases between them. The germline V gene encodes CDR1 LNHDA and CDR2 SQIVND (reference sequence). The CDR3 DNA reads TGTGCCAGTAACAAGGGCTCTGGGGCCAACGTCCTGACTTTC. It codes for CASNKGSGANVLTF.

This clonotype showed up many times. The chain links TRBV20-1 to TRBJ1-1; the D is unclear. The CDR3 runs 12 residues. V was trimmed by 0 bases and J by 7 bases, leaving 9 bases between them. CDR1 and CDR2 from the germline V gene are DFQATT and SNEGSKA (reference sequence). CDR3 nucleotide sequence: TGCAGTGCTAGAGATTGGGCCCGTGAAGCTTTCTTT. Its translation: CSARDWAREAFF.